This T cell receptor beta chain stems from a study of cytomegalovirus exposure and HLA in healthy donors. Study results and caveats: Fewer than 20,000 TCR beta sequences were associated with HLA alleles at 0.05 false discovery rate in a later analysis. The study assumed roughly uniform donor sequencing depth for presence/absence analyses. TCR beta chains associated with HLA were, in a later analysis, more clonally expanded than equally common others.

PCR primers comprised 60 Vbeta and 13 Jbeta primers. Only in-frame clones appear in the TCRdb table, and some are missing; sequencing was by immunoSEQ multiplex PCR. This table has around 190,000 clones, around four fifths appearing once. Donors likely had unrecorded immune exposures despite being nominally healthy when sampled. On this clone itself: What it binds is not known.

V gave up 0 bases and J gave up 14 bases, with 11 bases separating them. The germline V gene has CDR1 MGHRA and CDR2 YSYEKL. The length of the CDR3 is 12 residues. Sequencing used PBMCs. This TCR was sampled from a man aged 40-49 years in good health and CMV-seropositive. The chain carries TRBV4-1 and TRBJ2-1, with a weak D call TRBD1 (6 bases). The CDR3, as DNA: TGCGCCAGCAGCCAAGAGACAGGTTTGGAGTTCTTC. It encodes CASSQETGLEFF.